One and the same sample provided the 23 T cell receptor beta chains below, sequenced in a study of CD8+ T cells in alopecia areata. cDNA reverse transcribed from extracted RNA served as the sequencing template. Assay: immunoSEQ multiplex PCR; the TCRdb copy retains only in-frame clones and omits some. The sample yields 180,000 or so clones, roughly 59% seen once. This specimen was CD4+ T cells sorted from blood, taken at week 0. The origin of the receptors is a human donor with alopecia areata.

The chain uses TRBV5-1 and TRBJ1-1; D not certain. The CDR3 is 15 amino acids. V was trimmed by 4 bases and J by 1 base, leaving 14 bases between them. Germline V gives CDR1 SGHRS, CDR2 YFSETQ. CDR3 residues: CASSPGAPSNTEAFF. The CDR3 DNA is TGCGCCAGCAGCCCCGGAGCCCCGTCGAACACTGAAGCTTTCTTT.

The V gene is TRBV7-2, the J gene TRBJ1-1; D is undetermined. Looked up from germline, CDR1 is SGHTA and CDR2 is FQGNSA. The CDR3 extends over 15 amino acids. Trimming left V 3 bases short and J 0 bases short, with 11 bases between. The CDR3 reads CASSLSGEVNTEAFF. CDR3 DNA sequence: TGTGCCAGCAGCTTGAGCGGGGAGGTGAACACTGAAGCTTTCTTT.

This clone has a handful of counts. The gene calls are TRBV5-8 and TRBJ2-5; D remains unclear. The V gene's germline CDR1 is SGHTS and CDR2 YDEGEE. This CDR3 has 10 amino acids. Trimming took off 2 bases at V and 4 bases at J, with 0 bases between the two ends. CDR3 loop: CASSLETQYF. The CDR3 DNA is TGTGCCAGCAGCTTAGAGACCCAGTACTTC.

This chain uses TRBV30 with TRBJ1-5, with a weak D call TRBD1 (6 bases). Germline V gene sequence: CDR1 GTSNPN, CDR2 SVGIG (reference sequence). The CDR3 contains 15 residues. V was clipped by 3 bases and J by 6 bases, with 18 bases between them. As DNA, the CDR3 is TGTGCCTGGAGCACCTCACAGGGTTTCGGTCAGCCCCAGCATTTT. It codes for CAWSTSQGFGQPQHF.

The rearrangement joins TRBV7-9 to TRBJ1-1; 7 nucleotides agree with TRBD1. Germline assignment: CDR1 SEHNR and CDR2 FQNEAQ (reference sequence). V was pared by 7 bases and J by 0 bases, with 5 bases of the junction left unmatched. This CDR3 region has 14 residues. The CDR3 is CASTTGALNTEAFF. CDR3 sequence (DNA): TGTGCCAGCACCACAGGGGCCCTGAACACTGAAGCTTTCTTT.

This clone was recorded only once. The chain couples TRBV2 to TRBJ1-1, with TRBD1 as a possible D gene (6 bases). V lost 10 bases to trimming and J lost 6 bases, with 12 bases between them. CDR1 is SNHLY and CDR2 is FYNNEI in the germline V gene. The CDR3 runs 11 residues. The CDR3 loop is CATSTGSEAFF. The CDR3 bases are TGTGCCACCTCTACAGGGTCTGAAGCTTTCTTT.

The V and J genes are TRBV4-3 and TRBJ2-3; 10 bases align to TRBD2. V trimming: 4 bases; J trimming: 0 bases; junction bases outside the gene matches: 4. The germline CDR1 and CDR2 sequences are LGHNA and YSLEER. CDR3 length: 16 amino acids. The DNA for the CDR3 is TGCGCCAGCAGCCTTCTAGCGGGGGCCAGCACAGATACGCAGTATTTT. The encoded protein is CASSLLAGASTDTQYF.

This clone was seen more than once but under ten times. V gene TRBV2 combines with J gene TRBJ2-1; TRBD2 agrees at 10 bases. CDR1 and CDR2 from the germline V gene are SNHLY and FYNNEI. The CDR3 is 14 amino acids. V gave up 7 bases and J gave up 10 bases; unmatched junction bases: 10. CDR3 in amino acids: CASTRERGGAEQFF. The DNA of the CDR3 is TGTGCCAGCACGAGGGAGCGGGGGGGCGCGGAGCAGTTCTTC. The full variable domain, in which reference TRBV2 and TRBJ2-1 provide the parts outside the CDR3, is EPEVTQTPSHQVTQMGQEVILRCVPISNHLYFYWYRQILGQKVEFLVSFYNNEISEKSEIFDDQFSVERPDGSNFTLKIRSTKLEDSAMYFCASTRERGGAEQFFGPGTRLTVL.

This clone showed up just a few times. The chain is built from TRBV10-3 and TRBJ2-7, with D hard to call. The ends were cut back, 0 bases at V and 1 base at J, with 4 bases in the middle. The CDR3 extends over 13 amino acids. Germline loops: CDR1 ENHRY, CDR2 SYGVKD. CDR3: CAISESGSYEQYF. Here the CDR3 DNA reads TGTGCCATCAGTGAGTCTGGGTCCTACGAGCAGTACTTC.

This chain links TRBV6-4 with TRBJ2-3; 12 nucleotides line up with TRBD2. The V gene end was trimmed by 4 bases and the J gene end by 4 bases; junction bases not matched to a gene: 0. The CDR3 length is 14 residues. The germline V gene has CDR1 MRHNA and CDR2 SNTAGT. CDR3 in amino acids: CASSASGGADTQYF. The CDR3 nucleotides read TGTGCCAGCAGTGCTAGCGGGGGGGCAGATACGCAGTATTTT.

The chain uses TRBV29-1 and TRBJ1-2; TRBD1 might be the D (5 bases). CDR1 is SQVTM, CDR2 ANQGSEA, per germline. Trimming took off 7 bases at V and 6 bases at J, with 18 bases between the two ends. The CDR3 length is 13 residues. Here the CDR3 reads CSGRDSILDGYTF. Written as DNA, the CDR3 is TGCAGCGGCCGGGACTCTATCTTGGATGGCTACACCTTC.

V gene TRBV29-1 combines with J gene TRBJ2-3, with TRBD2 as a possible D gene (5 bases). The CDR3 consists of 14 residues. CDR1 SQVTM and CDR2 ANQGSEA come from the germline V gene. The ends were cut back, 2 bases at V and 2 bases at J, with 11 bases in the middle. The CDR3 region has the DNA TGCAGCGTTGAAATGAGCGGAACCACAGATACGCAGTATTTT. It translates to CSVEMSGTTDTQYF.

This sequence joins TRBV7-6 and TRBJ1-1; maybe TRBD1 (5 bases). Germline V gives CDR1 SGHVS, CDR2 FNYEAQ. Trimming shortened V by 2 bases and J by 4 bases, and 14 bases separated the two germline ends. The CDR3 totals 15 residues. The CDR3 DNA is TGTGCCAGCAGCTTACTAGCGGAGGGGACCACTGAAGCTTTCTTT. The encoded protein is CASSLLAEGTTEAFF.

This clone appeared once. CDR3 loop: CASSRAAREQFF. Here the CDR3 DNA reads TGTGCCAGCAGTCGAGCGGCGCGTGAGCAGTTCTTC. The rearrangement joins TRBV2 to TRBJ2-1, with D possibly TRBD2 on 5 matching bases. The germline gives CDR1 SNHLY, CDR2 FYNNEI. The length of the CDR3 is 12 residues. Trimming took off 5 bases at V and 9 bases at J, with 11 bases between the two ends.

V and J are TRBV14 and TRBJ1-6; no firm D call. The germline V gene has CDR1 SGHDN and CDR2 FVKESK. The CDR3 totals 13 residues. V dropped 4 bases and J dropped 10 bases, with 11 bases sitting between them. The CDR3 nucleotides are TGTGCCAGCAGCCCTTACAACGGATCACCCCTCCACTTT. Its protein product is CASSPYNGSPLHF.

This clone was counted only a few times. CDR3 protein: CAWSLGSTDTQYF. CDR3 DNA: TGTGCCTGGAGTCTGGGCAGCACAGATACGCAGTATTTT. The chain joins TRBV30 to TRBJ2-3, with unresolved D. The CDR3 consists of 13 residues. Trimming took 2 bases from V and 0 from J, leaving 6 bases between them. Germline CDR1 is GTSNPN and CDR2 is SVGIG (reference sequence).

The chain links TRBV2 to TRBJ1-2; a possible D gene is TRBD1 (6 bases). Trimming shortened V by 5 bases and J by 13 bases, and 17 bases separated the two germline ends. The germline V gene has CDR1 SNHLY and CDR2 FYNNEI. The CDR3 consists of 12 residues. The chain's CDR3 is CASSTRQARCTF. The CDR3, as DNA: TGTGCCAGCAGTACGAGACAGGCTCGTTGCACCTTC.

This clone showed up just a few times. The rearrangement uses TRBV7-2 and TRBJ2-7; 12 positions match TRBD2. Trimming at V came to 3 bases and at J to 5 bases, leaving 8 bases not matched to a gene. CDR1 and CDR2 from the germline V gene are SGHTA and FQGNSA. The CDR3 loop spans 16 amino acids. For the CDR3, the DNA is TGTGCCAGCAGCTTGCGGCTAGCGGGGGGGCCCGACGAGCAGTACTTC. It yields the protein CASSLRLAGGPDEQYF.

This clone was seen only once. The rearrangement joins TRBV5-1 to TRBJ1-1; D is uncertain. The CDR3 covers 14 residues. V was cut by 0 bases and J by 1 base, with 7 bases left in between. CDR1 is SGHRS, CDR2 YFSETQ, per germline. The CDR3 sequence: CASSLVAGNTEAFF. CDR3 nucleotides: TGCGCCAGCAGCTTGGTTGCCGGGAACACTGAAGCTTTCTTT.

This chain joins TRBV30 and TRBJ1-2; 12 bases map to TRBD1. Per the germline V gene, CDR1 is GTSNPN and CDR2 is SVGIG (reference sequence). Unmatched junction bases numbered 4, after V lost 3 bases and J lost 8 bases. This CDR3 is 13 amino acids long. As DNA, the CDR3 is TGTGCCTGGAGGGGACAGGGGGCATGGGGCTACACCTTC. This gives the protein CAWRGQGAWGYTF. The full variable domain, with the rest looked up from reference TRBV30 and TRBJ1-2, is SQTIHQWPATLVQPVGSPLSLECTVEGTSNPNLYWYRQAAGRGLQLLFYSVGIGQISSEVPQNLSASRPQDRQFILSSKKLLLSDSGFYLCAWRGQGAWGYTFGSGTRLTVV.

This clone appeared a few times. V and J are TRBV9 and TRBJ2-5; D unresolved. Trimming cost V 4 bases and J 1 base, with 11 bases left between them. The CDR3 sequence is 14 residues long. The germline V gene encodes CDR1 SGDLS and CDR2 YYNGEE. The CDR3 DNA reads TGTGCCAGCAGCACTCAGGACCTCCAAGAGACCCAGTACTTC. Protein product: CASSTQDLQETQYF. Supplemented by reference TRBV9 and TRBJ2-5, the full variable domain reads DSGVTQTPKHLITATGQRVTLRCSPRSGDLSVYWYQQSLDQGLQFLIQYYNGEERAKGNILERFSAQQFPDLHSELNLSSLELGDSALYFCASSTQDLQETQYFGPGTRLLVL.

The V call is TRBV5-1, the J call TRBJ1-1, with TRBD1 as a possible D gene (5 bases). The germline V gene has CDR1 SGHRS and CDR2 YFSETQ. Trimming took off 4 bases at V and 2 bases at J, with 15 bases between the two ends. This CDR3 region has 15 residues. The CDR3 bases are TGCGCCAGCAGCCCTGAGCTAGGGGTAAACACTGAAGCTTTCTTT. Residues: CASSPELGVNTEAFF. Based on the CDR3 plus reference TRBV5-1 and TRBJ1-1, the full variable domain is KAGVTQTPRYLIKTRGQQVTLSCSPISGHRSVSWYQQTPGQGLQFLFEYFSETQRNKGNFPGRFSGRQFSNSRSEMNVSTLELGDSALYLCASSPELGVNTEAFFGQGTRLTVV.

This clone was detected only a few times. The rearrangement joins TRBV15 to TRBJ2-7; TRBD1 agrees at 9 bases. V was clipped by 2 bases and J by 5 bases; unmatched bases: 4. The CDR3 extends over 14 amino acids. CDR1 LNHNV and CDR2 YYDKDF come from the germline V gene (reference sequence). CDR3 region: CATSRKTGGHEQYF. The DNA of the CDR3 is TGTGCCACCAGCAGAAAAACAGGGGGCCACGAGCAGTACTTC. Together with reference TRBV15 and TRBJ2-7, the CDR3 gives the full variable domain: DAMVIQNPRYQVTQFGKPVTLSCSQTLNHNVMYWYQQKSSQAPKLLFHYYDKDFNNEADTPDNFQSRRPNTSFCFLDIRSPGLGDTAMYLCATSRKTGGHEQYFGPGTRLTVT.